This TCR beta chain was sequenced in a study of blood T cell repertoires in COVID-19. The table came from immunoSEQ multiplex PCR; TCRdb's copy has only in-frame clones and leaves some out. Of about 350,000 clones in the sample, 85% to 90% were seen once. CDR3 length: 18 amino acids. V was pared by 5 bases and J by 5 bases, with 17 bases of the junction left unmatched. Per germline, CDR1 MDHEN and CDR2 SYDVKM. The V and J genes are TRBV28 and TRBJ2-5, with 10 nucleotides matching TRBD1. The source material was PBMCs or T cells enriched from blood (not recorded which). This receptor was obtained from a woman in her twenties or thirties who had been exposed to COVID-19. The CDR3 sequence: CASSPPGTGVRPRETQYF. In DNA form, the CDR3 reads TGTGCCAGCAGTCCCCCCGGGACAGGGGTGCGTCCTAGGGAGACCCAGTACTTC.